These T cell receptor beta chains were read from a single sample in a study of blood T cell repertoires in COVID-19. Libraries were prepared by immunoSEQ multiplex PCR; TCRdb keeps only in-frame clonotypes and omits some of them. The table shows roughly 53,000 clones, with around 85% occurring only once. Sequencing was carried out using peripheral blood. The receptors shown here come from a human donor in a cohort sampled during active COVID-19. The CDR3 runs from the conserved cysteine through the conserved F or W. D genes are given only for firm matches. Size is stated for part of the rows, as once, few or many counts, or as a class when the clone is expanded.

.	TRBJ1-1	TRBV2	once	CASSADTEPNTEAFF	TGTGCCAGCAGTGCAGACACGGAACCGAACACTGAAGCTTTCTTT
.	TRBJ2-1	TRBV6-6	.	CASSYSKSPSYNEQFF	TGTGCCAGCAGTTACTCGAAGAGCCCCTCCTACAATGAGCAGTTCTTC
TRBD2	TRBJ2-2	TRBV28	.	CASSFWASGRVNAGELFF	TGTGCCAGCAGTTTCTGGGCTAGCGGGAGGGTAAACGCCGGGGAGCTGTTTTTT
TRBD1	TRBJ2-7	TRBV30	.	CAWAKMTGIAGEQYF	TGTGCCTGGGCAAAGATGACAGGGATCGCGGGCGAGCAGTACTTC
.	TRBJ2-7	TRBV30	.	CAWSGGGPYEQYF	TGTGCCTGGAGCGGAGGCGGACCCTACGAGCAGTACTTC
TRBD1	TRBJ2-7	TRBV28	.	CASRDKTGFEQYF	TGTGCCAGCAGAGATAAGACAGGGTTCGAGCAGTACTTC
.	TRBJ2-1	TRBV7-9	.	CASSLAADSYNEQFF	TGTGCCAGCAGCTTAGCGGCGGACTCCTACAATGAGCAGTTCTTC
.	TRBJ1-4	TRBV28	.	CASIEGAGGKLFF	TGTGCCAGCATTGAGGGCGCGGGTGGAAAACTGTTTTTT
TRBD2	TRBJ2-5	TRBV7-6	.	CASSLHPAGTRGTETQYF	TGTGCCAGCAGCTTACACCCCGCCGGGACTAGGGGGACCGAGACCCAGTACTTC
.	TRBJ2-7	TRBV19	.	CASRGQGAYEQYF	TGTGCCAGTAGGGGGCAAGGGGCCTACGAGCAGTACTTC
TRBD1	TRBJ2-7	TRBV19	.	CASGKGTGYSYEQYF	TGTGCCAGTGGTAAGGGGACAGGGTATTCCTACGAGCAGTACTTC
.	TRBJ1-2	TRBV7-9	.	CASSLDQYGYTF	TGTGCCAGCAGCTTAGATCAGTATGGCTACACCTTC
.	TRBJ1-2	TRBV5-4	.	CASSLVGGDNYGYTF	TGTGCCAGCAGCTTGGTTGGGGGGGATAACTATGGCTACACCTTC
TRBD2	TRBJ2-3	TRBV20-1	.	CSASTSGSLTDTQYF	TGCAGTGCTAGTACCAGCGGGAGTTTAACAGATACGCAGTATTTT
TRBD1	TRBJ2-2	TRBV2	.	CASRGDRDTGELFF	TGTGCCAGCAGAGGGGACAGGGACACCGGGGAGCTGTTTTTT